A single T cell receptor beta chain is shown here with its context. Antigen: not known. These data belong to a study of CD8 T cells in Susac syndrome. The CDR3 sequence is 15 residues long. Per germline, CDR1 SGDLS and CDR2 YYNGEE. V lost 0 bases and J lost 1, with 10 bases in between. Study results and caveats: A relatively small number of individuals underwent TCR sequencing and HLA analysis.

Reverse transcription used about 0.5 to 1 ug RNA and random hexamers. The method of amplification for TCR beta CDR3 was immunoSEQ multiplex PCR, covering 54 Vbeta and 13 Jbeta. TCRdb re-called the immunoSEQ multiplex PCR reads with MiXCR, one entry per CDR3 protein. The sample records approximately 300,000 distinct CDR3 sequences, around 89% being singletons. The authors sequenced TCR beta from blood CD8+ and CD4+ T cells. The multiple sclerosis control group was made up of treatment-naive patients with stable or active relapsing-remitting disease. The V and J genes are TRBV9 and TRBJ1-1, with D perhaps matching TRBD1 (6 bases). The source material was CD8+ T cells from PBMCs. This TCR was sampled from a human donor with multiple sclerosis. This CDR3 reads CASSVGGQGNTEAFF. Here the CDR3 DNA reads TGTGCCAGCAGCGTAGGGGGGCAGGGGAACACTGAAGCTTTCTTT.